The rows below give T cell receptor beta chains drawn from one sample of a study of T cell clonotyping in hematopoietic cell transplantation. Produced via immunoSEQ multiplex PCR; TCRdb's table is partial and in-frame only. The data hold tens of thousands of clones, with approximately 81% observed a single time. The sample in question was peripheral blood mononuclear cells, obtained before stem cell transplant. The source is a man aged 55 to 70 with acute myeloid leukemia. Some clones in this sample may be carry-over from other donors' samples. CDR3s include the opening cysteine and the closing phenylalanine or tryptophan. Fields, in order: CDR3 length, clone size, V gene, J gene, D gene, CDR3 DNA, CDR3 protein. D genes are given only for firm matches. The listing skips clone size in some rows; elsewhere it reads once, few, many or a size class.

length: 13; size: -; V: TRBV9; J: TRBJ1-2; D: -; DNA: TGTGCCAGCAGCGTAGACTTGGGCAGTGGCTACACCTTC; CDR3: CASSVDLGSGYTF
length: 13; size: -; V: TRBV7-9; J: TRBJ2-3; D: -; DNA: TGTGCCAGCAGCCCAGTTCTTTCGGATACGCAGTATTTT; CDR3: CASSPVLSDTQYF
length: 13; size: -; V: TRBV28; J: TRBJ1-5; D: TRBD1; DNA: TGTGCCACCATGTACAGGGGTCATCAGCCCCAGCATTTT; CDR3: CATMYRGHQPQHF
length: 16; size: -; V: TRBV2; J: TRBJ2-3; D: TRBD1; DNA: TGTGCCAGCAGCCTCACCCCGGGACAGGGGGCGGATACGCAGTATTTT; CDR3: CASSLTPGQGADTQYF
length: 15; size: -; V: TRBV7-6; J: TRBJ1-1; D: -; DNA: TGTGCCAGCAGCCCTAGATCAGGGAGGAACACTGAAGCTTTCTTT; CDR3: CASSPRSGRNTEAFF
length: 14; size: -; V: TRBV25-1; J: TRBJ1-4; D: TRBD1; DNA: TGTGCCAGCAGTGGCGGACAGGGCTTCGAAAAACTGTTTTTT; CDR3: CASSGGQGFEKLFF
length: 14; size: -; V: TRBV30; J: TRBJ1-2; D: -; DNA: TGTGCCTGGAGTTATGGGGGGGTACACTATGGCTACACCTTC; CDR3: CAWSYGGVHYGYTF
length: 15; size: -; V: TRBV27; J: TRBJ1-1; D: -; DNA: TGTGCCAGCAGTTTATCCTGGCGAACGAACACTGAAGCTTTCTTT; CDR3: CASSLSWRTNTEAFF
length: 17; size: -; V: TRBV4-2; J: TRBJ2-7; D: -; DNA: TGTGCCAGCAGCCAAACCTTGGACAGTCTGAGCTCCTACGAGCAGTACTTC; CDR3: CASSQTLDSLSSYEQYF
length: 13; size: -; V: TRBV11-3; J: TRBJ2-3; D: -; DNA: TGTGCCAGCAGATTATCGAATCAGGGTACGCAGTATTTT; CDR3: CASRLSNQGTQYF
length: 12; size: -; V: TRBV7-9; J: TRBJ2-7; D: -; DNA: TGTGCCAGCAGCTTAGGGACCTACGAGCAGTACTTC; CDR3: CASSLGTYEQYF
length: 16; size: -; V: TRBV19; J: TRBJ1-5; D: -; DNA: TGTGCCAGTAGTATAGGGGGGACACCGGTCGGGCCACCCCAGCATTTT; CDR3: CASSIGGTPVGPPQHF
length: 15; size: -; V: TRBV19; J: TRBJ2-5; D: TRBD2; DNA: TGTGCCAGTACTAGCGGGGGTAATTCTGGGACGACCCAGTACTTC; CDR3: CASTSGGNSGTTQYF
length: 12; size: -; V: TRBV7-6; J: TRBJ2-1; D: -; DNA: TGTGCCAGCAGCTTTCGGGGAGGTGAGCAGTTCTTC; CDR3: CASSFRGGEQFF
length: 13; size: -; V: TRBV5-4; J: TRBJ1-2; D: -; DNA: TGTGCCAGCAGCTCCCCGATTTTCGATGGCTACACCTTC; CDR3: CASSSPIFDGYTF
length: 13; size: -; V: TRBV30; J: TRBJ2-2; D: -; DNA: TGTGCCTGGAGGGCGGAGAACACCGGGGAGCTGTTTTTT; CDR3: CAWRAENTGELFF
length: 16; size: -; V: TRBV4-3; J: TRBJ1-6; D: -; DNA: TGCGCCAGCAGCCCGGCCCGTAACAGACTTAATTCACCCCTCCACTTT; CDR3: CASSPARNRLNSPLHF
length: 14; size: -; V: TRBV6-5; J: TRBJ1-6; D: -; DNA: TGTGCCAGCACGAGGGAGGGTTATAATTCACCCCTCCACTTT; CDR3: CASTREGYNSPLHF
length: 14; size: -; V: TRBV30; J: TRBJ2-6; D: -; DNA: TGTGCCTGGAGTCTCAACTCTGGGGCCAACGTCCTGACTTTC; CDR3: CAWSLNSGANVLTF
length: 15; size: -; V: TRBV28; J: TRBJ1-1; D: -; DNA: TGTGCCAGCAGTTCCCCGCGCGGGGGCATCACTGAAGCTTTCTTT; CDR3: CASSSPRGGITEAFF
length: 14; size: -; V: TRBV4-1; J: TRBJ1-1; D: -; DNA: TGCGCCAGCAGCTTCCGGACGGGGAACACTGAAGCTTTCTTT; CDR3: CASSFRTGNTEAFF
length: 15; size: -; V: TRBV6-1; J: TRBJ1-2; D: TRBD1; DNA: TGTGCCAGCAGGTTCGAGGGGGCGCTGAACTATGGCTACACCTTC; CDR3: CASRFEGALNYGYTF
length: 16; size: -; V: TRBV28; J: TRBJ1-4; D: TRBD1; DNA: TGTGCCAGCAGTTTCCCAGGGGGGACAACTAATGAAAAACTGTTTTTT; CDR3: CASSFPGGTTNEKLFF
length: 14; size: -; V: TRBV4-3; J: TRBJ2-5; D: TRBD1; DNA: TGCGCCAGCAGCATGAACAGGGGAAGTGAGACCCAGTACTTC; CDR3: CASSMNRGSETQYF
length: 12; size: -; V: TRBV25-1; J: TRBJ1-1; D: -; DNA: TGTGCCAGCTACTCTCTTGGCACTGAAGCTTTCTTT; CDR3: CASYSLGTEAFF
length: 15; size: -; V: TRBV7-2; J: TRBJ1-5; D: TRBD1; DNA: TGTGCCAGCAGCAGGGGACAGGGAGTGAATCAGCCCCAGCATTTT; CDR3: CASSRGQGVNQPQHF
length: 16; size: -; V: TRBV19; J: TRBJ1-6; D: -; DNA: TGTGCCAGTAGTATAGGCGGACGGTTGACTCATTCACCCCTCCACTTT; CDR3: CASSIGGRLTHSPLHF
length: 14; size: -; V: TRBV11-2; J: TRBJ1-3; D: -; DNA: TGTGCCAGCAGCGGGGTAGGGGCTGAGAACACCATATATTTT; CDR3: CASSGVGAENTIYF
length: 14; size: -; V: TRBV5-4; J: TRBJ2-1; D: -; DNA: TGTGCCAGCACCTTCGACCCACAGGGCTATGAGCAGTTCTTC; CDR3: CASTFDPQGYEQFF
length: 14; size: -; V: TRBV2; J: TRBJ2-1; D: -; DNA: TGTGCCAGCAGCCCTGGGCCGGGGTACAATGAGCAGTTCTTC; CDR3: CASSPGPGYNEQFF
length: 15; size: -; V: TRBV19; J: TRBJ1-4; D: -; DNA: TGTGCCAGTAGGCCGACCGGGTTAACTAATGAAAAACTGTTTTTT; CDR3: CASRPTGLTNEKLFF
length: 15; size: -; V: TRBV6-1; J: TRBJ2-7; D: TRBD2; DNA: TGTGCCAGCAGTGAAGATAGCGGGGGTCCCTACGAGCAGTACTTC; CDR3: CASSEDSGGPYEQYF
length: 13; size: few; V: TRBV2; J: TRBJ2-5; D: -; DNA: TGTGCCAGCAGACTCGGGAGCCAAGAGACCCAGTACTTC; CDR3: CASRLGSQETQYF
length: 14; size: -; V: TRBV10-1; J: TRBJ2-7; D: TRBD1; DNA: TGCGCCAGACCCCGGGACAGGGGTTCCTACGAGCAGTACTTC; CDR3: CARPRDRGSYEQYF
length: 13; size: -; V: TRBV6-6; J: TRBJ2-7; D: -; DNA: TGTGCCAGCGTCCGGGACGCCACCTACGAGCAGTACTTC; CDR3: CASVRDATYEQYF
length: 14; size: -; V: TRBV6-1; J: TRBJ1-2; D: -; DNA: TGTGCCAGCAGTGAATTGGCCGGGGAGGACGGCTACACCTTC; CDR3: CASSELAGEDGYTF
length: 16; size: -; V: TRBV11-2; J: TRBJ2-3; D: -; DNA: TGTGCCAGCAGCCCCGGTTTGTGGTTGGGGACAGATACGCAGTATTTT; CDR3: CASSPGLWLGTDTQYF
length: 13; size: -; V: TRBV5-1; J: TRBJ2-7; D: TRBD1; DNA: TGCGCCAGCAGCTTGCAGCCGAGGGGGCTTCGGTACTTC; CDR3: CASSLQPRGLRYF
length: 17; size: -; V: TRBV4-1; J: TRBJ2-1; D: TRBD2; DNA: TGCGCCAGCAGCCGCTTAGCGGGGGGACGAGTGGACAATGAGCAGTTCTTC; CDR3: CASSRLAGGRVDNEQFF
length: 17; size: -; V: TRBV2; J: TRBJ2-3; D: -; DNA: TGTGCCAGCAGTGACTCACGGATCCATCGCCGCACAGATACGCAGTATTTT; CDR3: CASSDSRIHRRTDTQYF
length: 13; size: -; V: TRBV28; J: TRBJ2-2; D: TRBD2; DNA: TGTGCCACCCCGGCGGGGGGGACCGGGGAGCTGTTTTTT; CDR3: CATPAGGTGELFF
length: 16; size: -; V: TRBV14; J: TRBJ2-5; D: TRBD1; DNA: TGTGCCAGCAGCCAAGGTATAAGGGGGCACCAAGAGACCCAGTACTTC; CDR3: CASSQGIRGHQETQYF
length: 14; size: once; V: TRBV5-1; J: TRBJ2-3; D: -; DNA: TGCGCCAGCAGCTTGGCACGCGAAGGAGATACGCAGTATTTT; CDR3: CASSLAREGDTQYF
length: 15; size: -; V: TRBV6-5; J: TRBJ1-2; D: TRBD1; DNA: TGTGCCAGCAGTTACCAGGGGGCGAAGTTAGAGAGCTACACCTTC; CDR3: CASSYQGAKLESYTF
length: 12; size: -; V: TRBV19; J: TRBJ1-5; D: TRBD1; DNA: TGTGCCAGTAACCAACAGGGGAAGCCCCAGCATTTT; CDR3: CASNQQGKPQHF
length: 15; size: once; V: TRBV7-9; J: TRBJ2-5; D: -; DNA: TGTGCCAGCAGCTTTTTGTCGGGGGGCGGAGAGACCCAGTACTTC; CDR3: CASSFLSGGGETQYF
length: 16; size: -; V: TRBV11-1; J: TRBJ2-2; D: -; DNA: TGTGCCAGCAGCTCGGGTGGCACCGTTAGCCACCGGGAGCTGTTTTTT; CDR3: CASSSGGTVSHRELFF
length: 15; size: -; V: TRBV6-5; J: TRBJ1-2; D: -; DNA: TGTGCCAGCAGTTACTCGAGAAGTACAGAGGGCGGCTACACCTTC; CDR3: CASSYSRSTEGGYTF
length: 15; size: -; V: TRBV7-8; J: TRBJ1-6; D: -; DNA: TGTGCCAGCAGCCCAGGGACGCCGAAGAGGTCACCCCTCCACTTT; CDR3: CASSPGTPKRSPLHF
length: 15; size: once; V: TRBV6-1; J: TRBJ2-3; D: -; DNA: TGTGCCAGCGTTGAGAGCCCCCTCGGCACAGATACGCAGTATTTT; CDR3: CASVESPLGTDTQYF
length: 16; size: -; V: TRBV27; J: TRBJ2-5; D: TRBD1; DNA: TGTGCCAGCAGTACAATCCGGGACAGGGGACAAGAGACCCAGTACTTC; CDR3: CASSTIRDRGQETQYF
length: 14; size: -; V: TRBV11-1; J: TRBJ1-4; D: -; DNA: TGTGCCAGCAGCTTATCCGGGGGACCCGGAAAACTGTTTTTT; CDR3: CASSLSGGPGKLFF
length: 13; size: once; V: TRBV25-1; J: TRBJ2-2; D: -; DNA: TGTGCCAGCAGTGATCCTGGTAGCGGGGAGCTGTTTTTT; CDR3: CASSDPGSGELFF
length: 15; size: -; V: TRBV6-5; J: TRBJ1-4; D: TRBD1; DNA: TGTGCCAGCAGACACAGGGGAGCAACTAATGAAAAACTGTTTTTT; CDR3: CASRHRGATNEKLFF
length: 14; size: -; V: TRBV7-3; J: TRBJ2-7; D: -; DNA: TGTGCCAGCAGCCCCCGGCCGACCGACAGGGAGCAGTACTTC; CDR3: CASSPRPTDREQYF